A selection of T cell receptor beta chains follows, all from one sample in a study of cytomegalovirus exposure and HLA in healthy donors. The method was immunoSEQ multiplex PCR; TCRdb's version includes in-frame clones alone and lacks a portion of them. The sample has nearly 110,000 clones; roughly 70% are singletons. Input material: PBMCs. The receptor source for this set is a male donor in good health and CMV-seropositive. Both conserved end residues are part of each CDR3. Expanded clones get a size class; other rows say once, few or many, or leave the size out.

v_call,clone_size,j_call,cdr3_aa
TRBV5-1,few,TRBJ2-7,CASSSQRGSSYEQYF
TRBV4-3,-,TRBJ2-7,CASSLTGLAGAEQYF
TRBV7-9,-,TRBJ1-1,CASSLTRGNTEAFF
TRBV7-7,-,TRBJ2-3,CASSKDRADTQYF
TRBV7-8,-,TRBJ2-7,CASSQFIALGGEQYF
TRBV11-1,-,TRBJ1-2,CASSWDRGIDGYTF
TRBV28,-,TRBJ2-7,CASSLTGGPYEQYF
TRBV18,-,TRBJ2-6,CASSPTGGNSGANVLTF
TRBV4-3,-,TRBJ1-5,CASSQDSRGHQPQHF
TRBV7-9,-,TRBJ2-1,CASRSGTSGSNEQFF
TRBV7-6,medium-sized,TRBJ2-1,CASSTSTGNNEQFF
TRBV5-1,-,TRBJ1-6,CASSLVSAAGNSPLHF
TRBV11-2,-,TRBJ1-1,CASSLAGDWGTNTEAFF
TRBV6-1,-,TRBJ1-5,CASRGQGWGQPQHF
TRBV28,few,TRBJ2-2,CASSLLQGLGELFF
TRBV19,-,TRBJ1-4,CASSNRRVEEKLFF
TRBV7-6,-,TRBJ2-7,CASSRGGYEQYF
TRBV29-1,once,TRBJ2-1,CSVEGTQGIRLKQFF
TRBV4-3,-,TRBJ2-7,CASSRDRAGSVEQYF
TRBV6-1,-,TRBJ1-1,CASSLDRGSAEAFF
TRBV18,-,TRBJ1-1,CASSPTTRDTEAFF
TRBV7-9,few,TRBJ2-1,CASSLAETYNEQFF